This entry lists 31 T cell receptor beta chains sequenced from one sample in a study of blood T cell repertoires in COVID-19. TCRdb's copy holds only in-frame clones and misses some; the assay was immunoSEQ multiplex PCR. Of approximately 260,000 clones in the sample, 75% to 90% were seen once. The sequencing sample was made of peripheral blood. The receptors here all came from a man aged 50 or older with acute or convalescent COVID-19.

As to this clone: The identical CDR3 is also encoded by other nucleotide sequences in the sample. This rearrangement joins TRBV5-1 to TRBJ2-2; a possible D gene is TRBD1 (6 bases). The CDR3 loop spans 14 amino acids. Germline CDR1 reads SGHRS; CDR2 reads YFSETQ. Trimming removed 0 bases at V and 7 bases at J, with 10 bases between. The CDR3, as DNA: TGCGCCAGCAGCTTGGACAGGGCTGGCGGGGAGCTGTTTTTT. This translates into CASSLDRAGGELFF.

The chain is built from TRBV3-1 (or the pseudogene TRBV3-2) and TRBJ1-4, with unresolved D. The CDR3 contains 14 residues. Per germline, CDR1 LGHDT and CDR2 YNNKEL (reference sequence). V lost 1 base and J 0 bases, leaving 3 bases between the germline ends. CDR3 sequence: CASSQGATNEKLFF. The CDR3 DNA is TGTGCCAGCAGCCAAGGAGCAACTAATGAAAAACTGTTTTTT.

The rearrangement uses TRBV9 and TRBJ1-6; TRBD1 is a possible D gene (5 bases). The length of the CDR3 is 14 residues. CDR1 is SGDLS and CDR2 is YYNGEE in the germline V gene. Trimming removed 3 bases from V and 9 bases from J, with 13 bases in between. The CDR3 region is CASSAGDKGSPLHF. Here the CDR3 DNA reads TGTGCCAGCAGCGCGGGGGATAAAGGTTCACCCCTCCACTTT.

This CDR3 is CASSQGTADHYEQYF. In DNA, the CDR3 is TGTGCCAGCAGCCAAGGGACAGCGGATCACTACGAGCAGTACTTC. The chain is built from TRBV14 and TRBJ2-7; D perhaps matches TRBD1 (6 bases). The germline CDR1 and CDR2 sequences are SGHDN and FVKESK. V was clipped by 1 base and J by 3 bases, with 13 bases between them. The CDR3 length is 15 residues.

The chain joins TRBV9 to TRBJ2-1; maybe TRBD2 (6 bases). Between the trimmed V and J ends, which lost 0 bases and 2 bases, there was a span of 9 bases. CDR3 length: 15 amino acids. In germline, CDR1 is SGDLS, CDR2 YYNGEE. As DNA, the CDR3 is TGTGCCAGCAGCGTAGGTGGAGGGACCTACAATGAGCAGTTCTTC. Encoded protein: CASSVGGGTYNEQFF.

This clone was seen just once. V is TRBV12-5 and J is TRBJ1-6; TRBD1 matches 7 bases. Germline CDR1 LGHNT, CDR2 FRNRAP. The CDR3 is 13 residues long. Trimming cost V 7 bases and J 10 bases; bases outside gene matches: 7. The CDR3: CASARGYDSPLHF. The CDR3 nucleotides read TGTGCTAGTGCCAGGGGGTACGACTCACCCCTCCACTTT.

The sample holds one count of this clone. The chain joins TRBV6-5 to TRBJ2-7; a possible D gene is TRBD2 (5 bases). Germline-derived CDR1 and CDR2 are MNHEY and SVGAGI. This CDR3 region has 13 residues. Deletions cut 0 bases from V and 3 bases from J, with 6 bases between. Written as DNA, the CDR3 is TGTGCCAGCAGTTACTCGGGAGTCTACGAGCAGTACTTC. As protein: CASSYSGVYEQYF.

The chain couples TRBV3-1 (or the pseudogene TRBV3-2) to TRBJ1-2; no firm D call. The CDR3 is 15 amino acids. Trimming stripped 1 base from V and 4 bases from J, with 13 bases between. Germline values: CDR1 LGHDT, CDR2 YNNKEL (reference sequence). DNA of the CDR3: TGTGCCAGCAGCCAAGGGCTCGGGGTCGGCTATGGCTACACCTTC. It encodes CASSQGLGVGYGYTF.

The rearrangement links TRBV2 to TRBJ2-7, with 8 positions matching TRBD1. Trimming cost V 3 bases and J 7 bases; bases outside gene matches: 8. The CDR3 runs 14 residues. Looked up from germline, CDR1 is SNHLY and CDR2 is FYNNEI. The CDR3 DNA reads TGTGCCAGCAGTGAGGGGACAGGTCCCTGGGAGCAGTACTTC. It yields the protein CASSEGTGPWEQYF.

This clone has a count of ten or more. The gene calls are TRBV5-1 and TRBJ2-3; TRBD1 matches at 7 bases. Per germline, CDR1 SGHRS and CDR2 YFSETQ. The CDR3 has 14 residues. The junction had 3 bases not matched to a gene; V was cut back by 1 base and J by 4 bases. The CDR3 nucleotides read TGCGCCAGCAGCTTGACCGACAGGGCAGATACGCAGTATTTT. Amino acid sequence: CASSLTDRADTQYF.

Comments on this clone: This specimen includes other DNA sequences encoding the same CDR3. This chain uses TRBV18 with TRBJ1-5; TRBD1 is a possible D gene (6 bases). Looked up from germline, CDR1 is KGHSH and CDR2 is LQKENI. The CDR3 length is 13 residues. The ends were cut back, 6 bases at V and 5 bases at J, with 11 bases in the middle. The CDR3 region has the DNA TGTGCCAGCTCCAGGGGAGGGGATCAGCCCCAGCATTTT. Residues: CASSRGGDQPQHF. Full variable domain (remainder filled in from reference TRBV18 and TRBJ1-5): NAGVMQNPRHLVRRRGQEARLRCSPMKGHSHVYWYRQLPEEGLKFMVYLQKENIIDESGMPKERFSAEFPKEGPSILRIQQVVRGDSAAYFCASSRGGDQPQHFGDGTRLSIL.

The V and J genes are TRBV10-3 and TRBJ2-7; TRBD1 aligns across 10 bases. Germline assignment: CDR1 ENHRY and CDR2 SYGVKD. J was trimmed by 7 bases and V by 4 bases; bases with no gene match: 1. The CDR3 contains 12 residues. The CDR3 coding sequence is TGTGCCATCAGTGGGACAGGGGGAGAGCAGTACTTC. Encoded protein: CAISGTGGEQYF.

V and J are TRBV7-9 and TRBJ1-1, with 10 bases identical to TRBD1. CDR3 length: 17 amino acids. The V gene's germline CDR1 is SEHNR and CDR2 FQNEAQ (reference sequence). V shed 4 bases and J 0 bases; nucleotides not matched to a gene: 8. CDR3 loop: CASSYWTGGRLNTEAFF. The CDR3 DNA reads as TGTGCCAGCAGCTACTGGACAGGGGGACGCCTGAACACTGAAGCTTTCTTT.

V usage is TRBV10-3 and J usage is TRBJ2-3; 7 positions match TRBD1. This CDR3 contains 15 residues. Losses at the gene ends were 5 bases for V and 0 bases for J; bases not matched to a gene: 5. The germline CDR1 and CDR2 sequences are ENHRY and SYGVKD. This CDR3 is CAISTGTASTDTQYF. The CDR3 nucleotides are TGTGCCATCAGTACCGGGACAGCTAGCACAGATACGCAGTATTTT.

V and J are TRBV2 and TRBJ1-6; D not certain. CDR1 and CDR2 from the germline V gene are SNHLY and FYNNEI. The CDR3 length is 15 residues. Deletions cut 8 bases from V and 9 bases from J, with 20 bases between. The CDR3, as DNA: TGTGCCAGCGGAACAGAACCAAGAGGGTTTTCACCCCTCCACTTT. This sequence encodes CASGTEPRGFSPLHF.

The V gene is TRBV18, the J gene TRBJ2-6; perhaps TRBD2 as D (6 bases). Germline V gives CDR1 KGHSH, CDR2 LQKENI. The CDR3 totals 16 residues. Trimming cost V 4 bases and J 2 bases, with 12 bases left between them. CDR3 protein: CASSRGSGAGANVLTF. Written as DNA, the CDR3 is TGTGCCAGCTCACGGGGTTCGGGGGCTGGGGCCAACGTCCTGACTTTC.

The V and J genes are TRBV5-1 and TRBJ1-4; D is possibly TRBD1 (5 bases). Germline V gene data show CDR1 as SGHRS and CDR2 as YFSETQ. The CDR3 runs 11 residues. The germline V and J ends were trimmed by 3 bases and 8 bases, with 5 bases remaining between them. DNA for the CDR3: TGCGCCAGCAGCTGGGGCGAAAAACTGTTTTTT. This codes for CASSWGEKLFF. The full variable domain, in which reference TRBV5-1 and TRBJ1-4 provide the parts outside the CDR3, is KAGVTQTPRYLIKTRGQQVTLSCSPISGHRSVSWYQQTPGQGLQFLFEYFSETQRNKGNFPGRFSGRQFSNSRSEMNVSTLELGDSALYLCASSWGEKLFFGSGTQLSVL.

The chain links TRBV2 to TRBJ2-6; maybe TRBD1 (6 bases). The CDR3 extends over 16 amino acids. Trimming cost V 8 bases and J 4 bases, with 18 bases left between them. The germline V gene has CDR1 SNHLY and CDR2 FYNNEI. The chain's CDR3 is CASAPPTGSGANVLTF. CDR3 nucleotides: TGTGCCAGCGCTCCGCCCACAGGGTCGGGGGCCAACGTCCTGACTTTC.

This clone was observed a few times. The J gene is TRBJ1-4, the V gene TRBV2; 7 positions match TRBD1. The germline V gene has CDR1 SNHLY and CDR2 FYNNEI. Trimming cost V 6 bases and J 5 bases; bases outside gene matches: 3. This CDR3 is 13 amino acids long. The chain's CDR3 is CASRQGPNEKLFF. The CDR3 DNA is TGTGCCAGCAGACAGGGGCCCAATGAAAAACTGTTTTTT.

This clone was recorded only once. The genes are TRBV18 and TRBJ2-6; a possible D gene is TRBD1 (5 bases). Per the germline V gene, CDR1 is KGHSH and CDR2 is LQKENI. V gave up 5 bases and J gave up 0 bases, with 11 bases separating them. The CDR3 has 16 amino acids. CDR3 region: CASSYTGSSGANVLTF. CDR3 coding DNA: TGTGCCAGCTCATACACAGGTTCCTCTGGGGCCAACGTCCTGACTTTC.

The rearrangement joins TRBV5-1 to TRBJ2-2, with 7 bases matching TRBD1. The germline V gene has CDR1 SGHRS and CDR2 YFSETQ. V was pared by 4 bases and J by 6 bases, with 3 bases of the junction left unmatched. The CDR3 sequence is 13 residues long. CDR3 sequence (DNA): TGCGCCAGCAGCCAGGGGGTCGCCGGGGAGCTGTTTTTT. As protein: CASSQGVAGELFF. Full variable domain (rest looked up from reference TRBV5-1 and TRBJ2-2): KAGVTQTPRYLIKTRGQQVTLSCSPISGHRSVSWYQQTPGQGLQFLFEYFSETQRNKGNFPGRFSGRQFSNSRSEMNVSTLELGDSALYLCASSQGVAGELFFGEGSRLTVL.

This clone was seen many times. This chain links TRBV7-6 with TRBJ2-7; 9 bases align to TRBD2. Unmatched junction bases numbered 7, after V lost 5 bases and J lost 2 bases. The CDR3 sequence is 15 residues long. Germline V gene sequence: CDR1 SGHVS, CDR2 FNYEAQ. CDR3 sequence reads: CASSPSGGRPYEQYF. Written as DNA, the CDR3 is TGTGCCAGCAGCCCGAGCGGGGGGCGTCCCTACGAGCAGTACTTC.

J is TRBJ2-1 and V is TRBV4-1, with a weak D call TRBD1 (5 bases). Germline CDR1 is MGHRA and CDR2 is YSYEKL. V shed 0 bases and J shed 4 bases, with 10 bases lying between them. This CDR3 comprises 15 residues. The CDR3 sequence: CASSQEGREYNEQFF. CDR3 bases: TGCGCCAGCAGCCAAGAAGGCAGGGAATACAATGAGCAGTTCTTC.

This clone occurred once. The chain combines TRBV6-5 with TRBJ1-2; D call uncertain. Trimming took 8 bases from V and 8 from J, leaving 12 bases between them. There are 11 residues in the CDR3. Germline CDR1 MNHEY, CDR2 SVGAGI. The CDR3 region is CASRGPPGYTF. Here the CDR3 DNA reads TGTGCCAGCCGAGGGCCGCCGGGCTACACCTTC.

This chain links TRBV5-6 with TRBJ2-5; possibly TRBD2 for D (6 bases). The CDR3 contains 14 residues. CDR1 is SGHDT and CDR2 is YYEEEE in the germline V gene. The ends were cut back, 3 bases at V and 5 bases at J, with 14 bases in the middle. In DNA, the CDR3 is TGTGCCAGCAGCTCGCAGGGAGGCGGCGAGACCCAGTACTTC. Its translation is CASSSQGGGETQYF. The entire variable domain, with the rest obtained from reference TRBV5-6 and TRBJ2-5, is as follows: DAGVTQSPTHLIKTRGQQVTLRCSPKSGHDTVSWYQQALGQGPQFIFQYYEEEERQRGNFPDRFSGHQFPNYSSELNVNALLLGDSALYLCASSSQGGGETQYFGPGTRLLVL.

V usage is TRBV2 and J usage is TRBJ2-1; 8 nucleotides line up with TRBD2. Germline V CDR1 and CDR2: SNHLY, FYNNEI. The CDR3 has 13 residues. V trimming: 9 bases; J trimming: 5 bases; junction bases outside the gene matches: 6. The CDR3 loop is CASRSGGDNEQFF. DNA of the CDR3: TGTGCCAGTAGGAGCGGGGGAGACAATGAGCAGTTCTTC.

The chain has TRBV18 and TRBJ2-7; 7 nucleotides line up with TRBD2. With 6 bases clipped from V and 3 bases from J, the junction kept 5 bases outside the gene matches. Germline V lookup: CDR1 KGHSH, CDR2 LQKENI. The CDR3 has 13 residues. The DNA of the CDR3 is TGTGCCAGCTCCCAGGGAGGGGACTACGAGCAGTACTTC. It encodes CASSQGGDYEQYF.

V usage is TRBV2 and J usage is TRBJ1-4, with a weak D call TRBD1 (5 bases). The CDR3 contains 15 residues. With 7 bases removed from V and 3 bases from J, the gap between germline ends came to 15 bases. From germline, CDR1 is SNHLY and CDR2 FYNNEI. The CDR3 loop is CASTRRGGPNEKLFF. CDR3 in DNA: TGTGCCAGCACTAGAAGGGGAGGACCTAATGAAAAACTGTTTTTT. Filled out from reference TRBV2 and TRBJ1-4, the complete variable domain reads EPEVTQTPSHQVTQMGQEVILRCVPISNHLYFYWYRQILGQKVEFLVSFYNNEISEKSEIFDDQFSVERPDGSNFTLKIRSTKLEDSAMYFCASTRRGGPNEKLFFGSGTQLSVL.

This chain joins TRBV9 and TRBJ2-1; 11 bases are a match to TRBD2. There are 16 residues in the CDR3. V dropped 4 bases and J dropped 9; count of bases not matched to a gene: 12. CDR1 is SGDLS and CDR2 is YYNGEE in the germline V gene. The CDR3 DNA reads TGTGCCAGCAGCCCGGCGTCTAGCGGGGGGTACGGTGAGCAGTTCTTC. This sequence encodes CASSPASSGGYGEQFF. Filled out from reference TRBV9 and TRBJ2-1, the complete variable domain reads DSGVTQTPKHLITATGQRVTLRCSPRSGDLSVYWYQQSLDQGLQFLIQYYNGEERAKGNILERFSAQQFPDLHSELNLSSLELGDSALYFCASSPASSGGYGEQFFGPGTRLTVL.

This clone showed up just a few times. Different DNA sequences within this sample yield the same CDR3. The gene calls are TRBV3-1 (or the pseudogene TRBV3-2) and TRBJ1-1; D is perhaps TRBD1 (5 bases). The CDR3 totals 15 residues. V was trimmed by 1 base and J by 1 base, leaving 10 bases between them. The germline V gene has CDR1 LGHDT and CDR2 YNNKEL (reference sequence). The CDR3 loop reads CASSQAGQGNTEAFF. CDR3 DNA sequence: TGTGCCAGCAGCCAAGCAGGACAAGGGAACACTGAAGCTTTCTTT.

This clone was observed once. The V and J genes are TRBV27 and TRBJ2-1, with 8 bases matching TRBD2. This CDR3 has 15 amino acids. J was trimmed by 3 bases and V by 5 bases; bases with no gene match: 6. Germline CDR1 and CDR2: MNHEY and SMNVEV (reference sequence). DNA for the CDR3: TGTGCCAGCAGTAGCGGGGGAACCCTCTACAATGAGCAGTTCTTC. It yields the protein CASSSGGTLYNEQFF.